This entry concerns a single T cell receptor (beta chain). Its antigen is still unknown. This specimen belongs to a study of cytomegalovirus exposure and HLA in healthy donors. CDR1 and CDR2 (germline): MNHNS, SASEGT. The length of the CDR3 is 15 residues. Deletions cut 10 bases from V and 0 bases from J, with 16 bases between. The study's findings and limits: Most CMV-associated TCR beta chains appeared HLA-restricted in a later analysis. Three chains linked to CMV were shown in vitro to be specific for CMV antigens.

The PCR ran on 60 Vbeta and 13 Jbeta primers. The repertoire was sequenced with immunoSEQ multiplex PCR; TCRdb's copy has only in-frame clones and lacks some. The ten most abundant clones cover roughly 2.7% of a sample with 70,000 to 80,000 clones. Donors showed nominal health when sampled, although they likely had unrecorded immune exposures. The gene calls are TRBV6-1 and TRBJ1-5; D is perhaps TRBD1 (5 bases). What was sequenced was PBMCs. This TCR came from a man aged 35 to 55 in good health and CMV-seronegative. CDR3 sequence: CATLGATNSNQPQHF. CDR3 nucleotides: TGTGCCACATTAGGGGCCACTAATAGCAATCAGCCCCAGCATTTT.